These T cell receptor beta chains were read from a single sample in a study of T cell changes during pregnancy in multiple sclerosis. Sequencing used immunoSEQ multiplex PCR; TCRdb keeps in-frame clones, though not all of them. The table has 30,000 to 40,000 clones, over 80% seen once; the top ten hold around 2.7%. The sample in question was CD4+ T cells from peripheral blood mononuclear cells, obtained in the third trimester of pregnancy. Receptors were obtained from a female donor in good health, enrolled as a control in a pregnancy study. The CDR3 runs from the conserved cysteine through the conserved F or W. D genes are given only for firm matches. Not all rows give a size; the values are once, few, many and, for expanded clones, a class.

cdr3_nt cdr3_aa clone_size j_call d_call v_call
TGTGCCAGCAGGCACAGGGGGGGTAATGAGCAGTTCTTC CASRHRGGNEQFF . TRBJ2-1 . TRBV7-8
TGTGCCAGCAGCTACACAGGGGCGCCCCACTATGGCTACACCTTC CASSYTGAPHYGYTF once TRBJ1-2 TRBD1 TRBV5-5
TGTGCCAGCAGCTTTTCCCGTAGCTCCTACGAGCAGTACTTC CASSFSRSSYEQYF . TRBJ2-7 . TRBV7-2
TGTGCCAGCTCACCGGGCGCAACTAACACCGGGGAGCTGTTTTTT CASSPGATNTGELFF . TRBJ2-2 . TRBV18
TGTGCCAGCAGCTTACACAGAACCTATGGCTACACCTTC CASSLHRTYGYTF . TRBJ1-2 . TRBV5-6
TGTGCCAGCAGGGAGACAGGGATAAAAAAGAGCTCTGGAAACACCATATATTTT CASRETGIKKSSGNTIYF . TRBJ1-3 TRBD1 TRBV28
TGTGCCAGCCGACAGGCCGGGGAGCTGTTTTTT CASRQAGELFF . TRBJ2-2 . TRBV19
TGTGCCAGCAGCGTAGCGGCTAGCGGGGACACAGATACGCAGTATTTT CASSVAASGDTDTQYF . TRBJ2-3 TRBD2 TRBV9
TGCGCCAGCAGGACCGGGACAGGGAGATTCTCCTACGAGCAGTACTTC CASRTGTGRFSYEQYF . TRBJ2-7 TRBD1 TRBV23-1
TGTGCCAGCTCACTCGGGACTAACAATGAGCAGTTCTTC CASSLGTNNEQFF . TRBJ2-1 TRBD2 TRBV18
TGTGCCAGCAGCAACCGTACAGGGCGGACTGAAGCTTTCTTT CASSNRTGRTEAFF once TRBJ1-1 . TRBV7-8
TGTGCCAGCAGCGTCGGACAGGGGGCGTGGGAGCAGTTCTTC CASSVGQGAWEQFF . TRBJ2-1 TRBD1 TRBV9
TGTGCCAGCAGCACAAAACGGACTACTGAAGCTTTCTTT CASSTKRTTEAFF . TRBJ1-1 . TRBV21-1
TGTGCCAGCAGTCATGCAACTAATGAAAAACTGTTTTTT CASSHATNEKLFF . TRBJ1-4 . TRBV6-6
TGTGCCAGCAGTGACCTCGGGGGGAGGAGTGGCTACACCTTC CASSDLGGRSGYTF . TRBJ1-2 . TRBV6-4
TGCAGTGCTGGTGCGGAAGCTTTCTTT CSAGAEAFF . TRBJ1-1 . TRBV20-1
TGTGCCAGCAGCCCAGACAGGGTTGGTCAGCCCCAGCATTTT CASSPDRVGQPQHF . TRBJ1-5 TRBD1 TRBV6-5
TGCGCCAGCAGCCCAGGGACAGGGGAAGAGACCCAGTACTTC CASSPGTGEETQYF . TRBJ2-5 TRBD1 TRBV5-1
TGTGCCAGCAGCCCCCGTTTGGGGGGAAGCTCCTACGAGCAGTACTTC CASSPRLGGSSYEQYF . TRBJ2-7 . TRBV9
TGTGCCAGCAGTGCACCCGGGACAGACTCCTACGAGCAGTACTTC CASSAPGTDSYEQYF . TRBJ2-7 TRBD1 TRBV25-1
TGTGCCAGCAAGTCAGGGGCGCGAAATCAGCTCCAGCATTTT CASKSGARNQLQHF . TRBJ1-5 . TRBV7-8
TGTGCCAGCAGCCCTTACGGTCGCGTAACCGGGGAGCTGTTTTTT CASSPYGRVTGELFF . TRBJ2-2 . TRBV7-2
TGTGCCAGCGGAAACGACAGGGGGTTTCGTCAGCCCCAGCATTTT CASGNDRGFRQPQHF . TRBJ1-5 TRBD1 TRBV28
TGTGCCAGCAGTCCCCAGGGACAGGGAAGCAATCAGCCCCAGCATTTT CASSPQGQGSNQPQHF . TRBJ1-5 TRBD1 TRBV28
TGTGCCAGCAGCCTTCTACTAGCGGGAGTTTGGGGGGAGCAGTACTTC CASSLLLAGVWGEQYF . TRBJ2-7 TRBD2 TRBV5-6
TGCGCCAGCAGCCAAGATTTATTAGCGGGAGAGGTTACGCAGTATTTT CASSQDLLAGEVTQYF . TRBJ2-3 TRBD2 TRBV4-1
TGTGCCAGCAGCCTCGGGACAGGGAGAAACGAGCAGTACTTC CASSLGTGRNEQYF . TRBJ2-7 TRBD1 TRBV7-2
TGTGCCAGCAGCTTATTTAGTCAGCGGAAACTAAATGAGCAGTTCTTC CASSLFSQRKLNEQFF . TRBJ2-1 . TRBV7-6
TGTGCCAGTAGTATAGGCAGTCGAGGAGAGCAGTTCTTC CASSIGSRGEQFF few TRBJ2-1 . TRBV19
TGTGCCAGCAGTGATGGACTCTTTCAGCCCCAGCATTTT CASSDGLFQPQHF . TRBJ1-5 . TRBV6-1
TGTGCCAGCGGACCGTTAGACAGGGCCAGGAATCAGCCCCAGCATTTT CASGPLDRARNQPQHF . TRBJ1-5 TRBD1 TRBV25-1
TGTGCCAGCAGCTTGGATGGGGGGGCCACCCTGGATACGCAGTATTTT CASSLDGGATLDTQYF . TRBJ2-3 . TRBV5-8
TGTGCCAGCAGTTCATACACTGAAGCTTTCTTT CASSSYTEAFF . TRBJ1-1 . TRBV6-5
TGTGCCATCGAGAAACTAGCGGGGGGGCACACCGGGGAGCTGTTTTTT CAIEKLAGGHTGELFF . TRBJ2-2 TRBD2 TRBV2
TGCGCCAGCAGTGAATGTGGAAAACAGTATGGCTACACCTTC CASSECGKQYGYTF . TRBJ1-2 . TRBV10-1
TGTGCCAGCAGTGAAGGGGGACTAGCGAACACCGGGGAGCTGTTTTTT CASSEGGLANTGELFF . TRBJ2-2 TRBD2 TRBV25-1
TGTGCCAGCAGGTCCGACAGGGGTAAACTGTTTTTT CASRSDRGKLFF . TRBJ1-4 TRBD1 TRBV2
TGTGCCAGCAGCCCCCGGGGCTACAATGAGCAGTTCTTC CASSPRGYNEQFF . TRBJ2-1 . TRBV9
TGTGCCAGCAGCCCGCCCGCGGGGGACTATCAGCCCCAGCATTTT CASSPPAGDYQPQHF . TRBJ1-5 . TRBV28
TGCAGCGTTAAGGGACTAGACACAATGGGAGAGCAGTTCTTC CSVKGLDTMGEQFF once TRBJ2-1 TRBD2 TRBV29-1
TGTGCCAGCAGCACACCGGGACTAGCGTCAGAGACCCAGTACTTC CASSTPGLASETQYF . TRBJ2-5 TRBD2 TRBV7-2
TGCGCCAGCAGCTTGGAACTTGGACAGATACAAGAGACCCAGTACTTC CASSLELGQIQETQYF . TRBJ2-5 . TRBV5-1
TGTGCCAGCAGTCGGACAGGGGGAGGCGAGCAGTACTTC CASSRTGGGEQYF once TRBJ2-7 TRBD1 TRBV6-6
TGCAGCGTGGGGGGGGATACGAACACCGGGGAGCTGTTTTTT CSVGGDTNTGELFF . TRBJ2-2 TRBD2 TRBV29-1
TGTGCCAGCAGTCCTTCGTTCGGGACTGCTAGCACAGATACGCAGTATTTT CASSPSFGTASTDTQYF . TRBJ2-3 . TRBV28
TGTGCCAGCAGTGTTGACCGGGGGTATGGCTACACCTTC CASSVDRGYGYTF once TRBJ1-2 . TRBV6-6
TGTGCCAGCAGTTTGATGAGGGTGGAAGCGCCCCAGCATTTT CASSLMRVEAPQHF . TRBJ1-5 . TRBV28
TGTGCCAGCAGCGCTAGCGGGAGGTGGGAGCAGTACTTC CASSASGRWEQYF . TRBJ2-7 TRBD2 TRBV7-9
TGCGCCAGCAGCCAAGACAGACTAGCGGGCGAGCAGTACTTC CASSQDRLAGEQYF . TRBJ2-7 TRBD2 TRBV4-1
TGTGCCAGCAGCTTGTGGGGGGGCAGCTCCTACAATGAGCAGTTCTTC CASSLWGGSSYNEQFF . TRBJ2-1 . TRBV5-4